This passage covers 23 T cell receptor beta chains from one sample sequenced in a study of blood T cell repertoires in COVID-19. The data were produced by immunoSEQ multiplex PCR, yet TCRdb's version contains in-frame clones alone and is incomplete. The sample lists 150,000 or so clones, approximately 82% occurring once. The sample taken for sequencing was peripheral blood. The receptor source for this set is a human donor with acute or convalescent COVID-19. The donor label of this sample is uncertain.

This clone was recorded once. This chain links TRBV11-2 with TRBJ1-1; D ambiguous. CDR1 and CDR2 (germline): SGHAT, FQNNGV. The CDR3 is 13 amino acids. V was cut by 3 bases and J by 5 bases, with 10 bases left in between. CDR3 sequence: CASSLSPTTEAFF. The CDR3 coding sequence is TGTGCCAGCAGCTTGTCTCCTACGACTGAAGCTTTCTTT.

The V call is TRBV9, the J call TRBJ2-2; maybe TRBD2 (6 bases). Per the germline V gene, CDR1 is SGDLS and CDR2 is YYNGEE. V was pared by 5 bases and J by 2 bases, with 10 bases between. The CDR3 length is 14 residues. The CDR3 reads CASRIGRNTGELFF. CDR3 DNA: TGTGCCAGCAGAATCGGGAGAAACACCGGGGAGCTGTTTTTT.

The chain recombines TRBV5-1 with TRBJ2-1; D might be TRBD1 (5 bases). This CDR3 has 14 amino acids. The germline gives CDR1 SGHRS, CDR2 YFSETQ. V was pared by 0 bases and J by 8 bases, with 12 bases between. The CDR3 loop is CASSLARVGDEQFF. DNA for the CDR3: TGCGCCAGCAGCTTGGCCCGGGTAGGGGATGAGCAGTTCTTC.

The J gene is TRBJ1-1, the V gene TRBV6-5; tentative D call: TRBD1 (5 bases). This CDR3 is 16 amino acids long. Trimming removed 4 bases at V and 8 bases at J, with 23 bases between. The germline gives CDR1 MNHEY, CDR2 SVGAGI. The CDR3, as DNA: TGTGCCAGCAGTTCCGCAGGGAGGCTCCTGCCGCGGGAAGCTTTCTTT. This gives the protein CASSSAGRLLPREAFF.

The chain couples TRBV3-1 (or the pseudogene TRBV3-2) to TRBJ1-5; unclear D gene. Germline V CDR1 and CDR2: LGHDT, YNNKEL (reference sequence). V was shortened by 3 bases and J by 4 bases, with 10 bases between the two germline ends. The CDR3 length is 14 residues. As DNA, the CDR3 is TGTGCCAGCAGCCAGACACAGAAGAATCAGCCCCAGCATTTT. As protein: CASSQTQKNQPQHF.

The rearrangement links TRBV19 to TRBJ1-2; a weak D match, TRBD1 (6 bases). There are 16 residues in the CDR3. With 5 bases removed from V and 0 bases from J, the gap between germline ends came to 16 bases. The germline V gene encodes CDR1 LNHDA and CDR2 SQIVND (reference sequence). The CDR3, as DNA: TGTGCCAGTAGTTTCTCGGGACACCTAGCTAACTATGGCTACACCTTC. Translation gives CASSFSGHLANYGYTF.

The chain employs TRBV11-2 and TRBJ1-1; no definite D call. Trimming removed 4 bases at V and 8 bases at J, with 17 bases between. The CDR3 runs to 14 residues. Per the germline V gene, CDR1 is SGHAT and CDR2 is FQNNGV. CDR3 residues: CASSSPADGLEAFF. The DNA of the CDR3 is TGTGCCAGCAGCTCCCCTGCGGACGGACTAGAAGCTTTCTTT.

The rearrangement joins TRBV15 to TRBJ1-2; 8 bases align to TRBD1. CDR3 length equals 17 residues. CDR1 LNHNV and CDR2 YYDKDF come from the germline V gene (reference sequence). Trimming took 0 bases from V and 7 from J; bases not matched to a gene: 13. For the CDR3, the DNA is TGTGCCACCAGCAGAGATAGAGGGGGGCAGGGGGCATTTGGCTACACCTTC. Translated, it gives CATSRDRGGQGAFGYTF.

Of note for this clone: Other DNA sequences in the same sample also yield this CDR3. The J gene is TRBJ1-5, the V gene TRBV7-9, with 8 bases lining up with TRBD1. This CDR3 has 15 amino acids. From germline, CDR1 is SEHNR and CDR2 FQNEAQ (reference sequence). Trimming cost V 5 bases and J 4 bases; bases outside gene matches: 7. The CDR3 protein is CASSPGQGGNQPQHF. In nucleotides, the CDR3 is TGTGCCAGCAGCCCCGGACAGGGAGGTAATCAGCCCCAGCATTTT.

The chain uses TRBV12-5 and TRBJ2-6; 11 bases match TRBD1. Germline V CDR1 and CDR2: LGHNT, FRNRAP. This CDR3 has 22 amino acids. V lost 1 base and J lost 2; bases outside the gene matches: 16. The CDR3 is CASGLAFLRRGQGVTGANVLTF. The CDR3 nucleotides read TGTGCTAGTGGTTTGGCATTTCTTCGCCGGGGACAGGGGGTTACTGGGGCCAACGTCCTGACTTTC.

The genes are TRBV2 and TRBJ1-4, with TRBD1 as a possible D gene (5 bases). CDR3 length: 17 amino acids. The germline CDR1 and CDR2 sequences are SNHLY and FYNNEI. The V end was cut by 9 bases, the J end by 5 bases, with 25 bases between. CDR3 DNA sequence: TGTGCCAGTCAAGCAAGATTTCGGAGACAGAAGAATGAAAAACTGTTTTTT. Its protein product is CASQARFRRQKNEKLFF.

The V gene is TRBV18, the J gene TRBJ1-2; D is possibly TRBD1 (5 bases). This CDR3 region has 17 residues. CDR1 and CDR2 (germline): KGHSH, LQKENI. Trimming removed 2 bases from V and 1 base from J, with 17 bases in between. The CDR3 protein is CASSPVRATSINYGYTF. The CDR3, as DNA: TGTGCCAGCTCACCAGTCAGGGCGACGTCGATTAACTATGGCTACACCTTC.

This clone was picked up one time. The rearrangement uses TRBV4-3 and TRBJ1-2; D is perhaps TRBD1 (6 bases). Germline values: CDR1 LGHNA, CDR2 YSLEER. CDR3 length: 16 residues. Trimming removed 3 bases from V and 4 bases from J, with 18 bases in between. CDR3 loop: CASSQAGWGGGYGYTF. The CDR3 DNA reads TGCGCCAGCAGCCAGGCGGGCTGGGGGGGCGGCTATGGCTACACCTTC.

The V and J genes are TRBV27 and TRBJ2-3, with a possible D match to TRBD2 (5 bases). CDR1 MNHEY and CDR2 SMNVEV come from the germline V gene (reference sequence). Trimming stripped 6 bases from V and 0 bases from J, with 13 bases between. This CDR3 has 15 amino acids. This chain's CDR3 is CASRDSFASTDTQYF. CDR3 DNA sequence: TGTGCCAGCAGGGACTCTTTTGCTAGCACAGATACGCAGTATTTT.

The chain couples TRBV2 to TRBJ1-2; D is possibly TRBD1 (5 bases). Per the germline V gene, CDR1 is SNHLY and CDR2 is FYNNEI. This CDR3 has 13 amino acids. The V gene lost 6 bases and the J gene lost 6 bases, with 14 bases spanning the gap. The DNA of the CDR3 is TGTGCCAGCAGAAGGCTCGGGGGGGATGGCTACACCTTC. It is translated as CASRRLGGDGYTF.

The chain employs TRBV6-2 or TRBV6-3 and TRBJ2-2, with D perhaps TRBD2 (5 bases). Germline loops: CDR1 MNHEY, CDR2 SVGEGT. V shed 5 bases and J shed 6 bases, with 13 bases lying between them. The CDR3 has 14 amino acids. The CDR3 region is CASSPYTRAGELFF. Written as DNA, the CDR3 is TGTGCCAGCAGTCCCTATACTAGGGCCGGGGAGCTGTTTTTT.

The chain uses TRBV29-1 and TRBJ1-2; D is uncertain. The ends were cut back, 4 bases at V and 0 bases at J, with 3 bases in the middle. This CDR3 comprises 11 residues. CDR1 and CDR2 from the germline V gene are SQVTM and ANQGSEA. The CDR3, as DNA: TGCAGCGTTGGAGCTAACTATGGCTACACCTTC. Its protein product is CSVGANYGYTF.

The chain is built from TRBV5-5 and TRBJ1-2; TRBD1 agrees at 9 bases. The ends lost 4 bases at V and 4 bases at J; junction bases unmatched: 5. CDR1 and CDR2 (germline): SGHKS, YYEKEE (reference sequence). CDR3 length: 14 amino acids. CDR3: CASSTTGGAYGYTF. CDR3 DNA sequence: TGTGCCAGCAGCACCACAGGGGGCGCCTATGGCTACACCTTC.

The rearrangement links TRBV3-1 (or the pseudogene TRBV3-2) to TRBJ2-5, with TRBD1 matching 9 bases. The germline V gene has CDR1 LGHDT and CDR2 YNNKEL (reference sequence). The CDR3 covers 14 residues. V lost 10 bases, J lost 5 bases, and 11 bases stayed unmatched. The CDR3 DNA reads TGTGCCACCAGGGGGACAGGGTTAGGGGAGACCCAGTACTTC. Protein sequence: CATRGTGLGETQYF.

The genes are TRBV2 and TRBJ1-2; D is unclear. The V gene's germline CDR1 is SNHLY and CDR2 FYNNEI. The CDR3 runs to 14 residues. V was cut by 4 bases and J by 1 base, with 10 bases left in between. The CDR3 region is CASSAVSFNYGYTF. CDR3 sequence (DNA): TGTGCCAGCAGTGCCGTCAGTTTTAACTATGGCTACACCTTC.

V is TRBV27 and J is TRBJ1-1; no clear D gene. This CDR3 contains 13 residues. Germline-derived CDR1 and CDR2 are MNHEY and SMNVEV (reference sequence). Between the trimmed V and J ends, which lost 3 bases and 3 bases, there was a span of 8 bases. DNA of the CDR3: TGTGCCAGCAGTTTCTCCCCGGACACTGAAGCTTTCTTT. Its translation: CASSFSPDTEAFF.

This clone was seen once. The chain uses TRBV7-3 and TRBJ1-1; 7 nucleotides line up with TRBD1. Germline V gene sequence: CDR1 SGHTA, CDR2 FQGTGA. V shed 5 bases and J 1 base; nucleotides not matched to a gene: 4. The CDR3 sequence is 14 residues long. As DNA, the CDR3 is TGTGCCAGCAGCCCAGGGGGGAGGAACACTGAAGCTTTCTTT. This encodes CASSPGGRNTEAFF.

The chain uses TRBV11-3 and TRBJ2-7, with 7 bases fitting TRBD1. CDR1 and CDR2 (germline): SGHNT, YENEEA. V gave up 7 bases and J gave up 0 bases; unmatched junction bases: 12. The CDR3 runs 16 residues. The CDR3 protein is CASTPYGQALSYEQYF. Here the CDR3 DNA reads TGTGCCAGCACCCCCTACGGACAGGCCCTCTCCTACGAGCAGTACTTC.